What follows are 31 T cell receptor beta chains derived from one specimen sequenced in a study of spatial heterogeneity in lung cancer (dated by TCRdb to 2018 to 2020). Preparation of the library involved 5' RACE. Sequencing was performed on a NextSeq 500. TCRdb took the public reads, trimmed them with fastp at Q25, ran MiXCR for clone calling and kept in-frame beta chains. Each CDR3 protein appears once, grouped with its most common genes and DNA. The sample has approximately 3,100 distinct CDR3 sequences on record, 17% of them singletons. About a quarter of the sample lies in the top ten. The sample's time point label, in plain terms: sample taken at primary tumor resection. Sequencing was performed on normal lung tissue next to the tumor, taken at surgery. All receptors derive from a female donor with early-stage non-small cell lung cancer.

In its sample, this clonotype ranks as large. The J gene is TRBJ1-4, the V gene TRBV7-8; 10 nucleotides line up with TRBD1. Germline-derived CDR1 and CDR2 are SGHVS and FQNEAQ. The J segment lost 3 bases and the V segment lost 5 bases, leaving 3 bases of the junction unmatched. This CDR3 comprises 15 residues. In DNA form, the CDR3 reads TGTGCCAGCAGCCCCGGACAGGGGGCTAATGAAAAACTGTTTTTT. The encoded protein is CASSPGQGANEKLFF.

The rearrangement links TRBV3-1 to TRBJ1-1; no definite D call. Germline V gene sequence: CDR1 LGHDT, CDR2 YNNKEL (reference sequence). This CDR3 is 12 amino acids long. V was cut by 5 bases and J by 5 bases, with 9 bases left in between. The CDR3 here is CASSKGMTEAFF. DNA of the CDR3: TGTGCCAGCAGCAAAGGGATGACTGAAGCTTTCTTT. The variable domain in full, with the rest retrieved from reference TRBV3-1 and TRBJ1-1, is DTAVSQTPKYLVTQMGNDKSIKCEQNLGHDTMYWYKQDSKKFLKIMFSYNNKELIINETVPNRFSPKSPDKAHLNLHINSLELGDSAVYFCASSKGMTEAFFGQGTRLTVV.

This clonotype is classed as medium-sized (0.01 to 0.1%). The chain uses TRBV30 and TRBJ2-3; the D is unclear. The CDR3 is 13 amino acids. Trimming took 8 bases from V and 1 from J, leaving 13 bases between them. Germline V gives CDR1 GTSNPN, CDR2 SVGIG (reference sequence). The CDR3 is CAGVHPGTDTQYF. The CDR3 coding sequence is TGTGCCGGGGTACACCCGGGCACAGATACGCAGTATTTT.

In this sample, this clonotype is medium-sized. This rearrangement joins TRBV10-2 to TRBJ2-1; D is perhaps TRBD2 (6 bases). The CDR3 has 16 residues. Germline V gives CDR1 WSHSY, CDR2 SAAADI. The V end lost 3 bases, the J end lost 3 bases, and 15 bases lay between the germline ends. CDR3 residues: CASSEEEGRYYNEQFF. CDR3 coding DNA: TGCGCCAGCAGTGAAGAGGAGGGAAGATACTACAATGAGCAGTTCTTC.

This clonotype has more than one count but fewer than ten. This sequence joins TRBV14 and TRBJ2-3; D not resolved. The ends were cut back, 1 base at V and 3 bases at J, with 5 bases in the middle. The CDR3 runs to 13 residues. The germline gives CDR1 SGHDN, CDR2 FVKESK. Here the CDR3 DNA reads TGTGCCAGCAGCCAAGTTGGGACAGATACGCAGTATTTT. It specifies CASSQVGTDTQYF.

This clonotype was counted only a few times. The CDR3 region is CASSRTSGEQFF. The CDR3 bases are TGTGCCAGCAGCCGTACTAGCGGTGAGCAGTTCTTC. The chain uses TRBV7-8 and TRBJ2-1; TRBD2 matches at 8 bases. V gave up 5 bases and J gave up 9 bases; unmatched junction bases: 3. This CDR3 is 12 amino acids long. Germline V gives CDR1 SGHVS, CDR2 FQNEAQ.

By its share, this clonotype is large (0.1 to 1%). The CDR3 here is CASIAIAGDSNEQFF. Written as DNA, the CDR3 is TGTGCCAGCATAGCCATAGCGGGAGATTCTAATGAGCAGTTCTTC. The V call is TRBV6-5, the J call TRBJ2-1; 9 positions agree with TRBD2. V gave up 7 bases and J gave up 7 bases; unmatched junction bases: 11. Germline values: CDR1 MNHEY, CDR2 SVGAGI. The CDR3 totals 15 residues.

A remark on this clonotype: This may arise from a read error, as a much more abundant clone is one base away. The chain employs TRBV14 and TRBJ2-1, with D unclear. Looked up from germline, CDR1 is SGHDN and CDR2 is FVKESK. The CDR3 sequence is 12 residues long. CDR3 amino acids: CASSLINNDQFF. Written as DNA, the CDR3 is TGTGCCAGCAGCCTTATAAACAATGACCAGTTCTTC. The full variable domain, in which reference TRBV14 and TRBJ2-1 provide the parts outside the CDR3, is EAGVTQFPSHSVIEKGQTVTLRCDPISGHDNLYWYRRVMGKEIKFLLHFVKESKQDESGMPNNRFLAERTGGTYSTLKVQPAELEDSGVYFCASSLINNDQFFGPGTRLTVL.

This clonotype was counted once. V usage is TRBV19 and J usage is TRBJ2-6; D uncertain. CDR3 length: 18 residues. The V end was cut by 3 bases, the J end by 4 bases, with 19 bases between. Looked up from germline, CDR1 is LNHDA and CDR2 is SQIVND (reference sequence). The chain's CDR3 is CASSISRAQSPGANVLTF. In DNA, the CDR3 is TGTGCCAGTAGTATTTCTAGAGCCCAGTCCCCCGGGGCCAACGTCCTGACTTTC.

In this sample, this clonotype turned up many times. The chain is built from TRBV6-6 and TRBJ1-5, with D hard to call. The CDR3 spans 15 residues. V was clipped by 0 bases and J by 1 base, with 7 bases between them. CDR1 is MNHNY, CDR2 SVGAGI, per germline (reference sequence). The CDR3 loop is CASSYSGLSNQPQHF. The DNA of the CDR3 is TGTGCCAGCAGTTACTCAGGGTTGAGCAATCAGCCCCAGCATTTT.

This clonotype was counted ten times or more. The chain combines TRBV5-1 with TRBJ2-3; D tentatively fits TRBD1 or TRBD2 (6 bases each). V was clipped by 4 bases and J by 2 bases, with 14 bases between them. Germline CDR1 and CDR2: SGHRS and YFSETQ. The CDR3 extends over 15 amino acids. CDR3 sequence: CASSPVRGLTDTQYF. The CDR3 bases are TGCGCCAGCAGCCCGGTCAGGGGACTCACAGATACGCAGTATTTT.

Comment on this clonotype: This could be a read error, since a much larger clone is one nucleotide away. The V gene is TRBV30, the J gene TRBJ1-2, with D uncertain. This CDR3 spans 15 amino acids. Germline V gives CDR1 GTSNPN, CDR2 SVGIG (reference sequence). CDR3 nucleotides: TGTGTCTGGAATGCGGCCCCCCGGTCCGACTATGGCTACACCTTC. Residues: CVWNAAPRSDYGYTF.

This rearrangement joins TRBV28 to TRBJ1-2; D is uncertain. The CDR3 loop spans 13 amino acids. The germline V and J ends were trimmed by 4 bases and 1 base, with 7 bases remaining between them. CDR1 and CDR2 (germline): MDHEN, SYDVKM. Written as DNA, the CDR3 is TGTGCCAGCAGTTCCGGGGATAACTATGGCTACACCTTC. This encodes CASSSGDNYGYTF.

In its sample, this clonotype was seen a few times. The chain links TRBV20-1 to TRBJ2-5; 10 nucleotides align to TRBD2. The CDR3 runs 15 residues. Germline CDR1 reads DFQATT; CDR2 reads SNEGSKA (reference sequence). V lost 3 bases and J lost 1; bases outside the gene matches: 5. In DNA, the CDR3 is TGCAGTGCTAGCCTTTCTAGCGGGGGCCAAGAGACCCAGTACTTC. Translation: CSASLSSGGQETQYF.

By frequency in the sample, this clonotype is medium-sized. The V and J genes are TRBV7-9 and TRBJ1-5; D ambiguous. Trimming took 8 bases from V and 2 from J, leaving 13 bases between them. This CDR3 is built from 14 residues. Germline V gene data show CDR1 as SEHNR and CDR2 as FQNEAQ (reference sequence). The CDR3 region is CASGPVEGNQPQHF. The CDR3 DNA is TGTGCCAGCGGCCCTGTGGAGGGCAATCAGCCCCAGCATTTT.

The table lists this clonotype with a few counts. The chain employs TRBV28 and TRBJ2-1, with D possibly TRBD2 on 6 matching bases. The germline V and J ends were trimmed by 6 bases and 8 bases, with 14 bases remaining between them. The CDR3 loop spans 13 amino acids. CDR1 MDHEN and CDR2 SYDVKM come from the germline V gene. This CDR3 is CASRAGTPDEQFF. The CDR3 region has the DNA TGTGCCAGCAGAGCCGGGACTCCTGATGAGCAGTTCTTC.

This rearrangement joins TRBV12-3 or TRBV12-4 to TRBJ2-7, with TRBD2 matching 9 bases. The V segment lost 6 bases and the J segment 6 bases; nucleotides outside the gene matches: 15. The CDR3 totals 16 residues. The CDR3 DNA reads TGTGCCAGCAGGTTTGCTAGCGGGATCCCCGCGGGCGAGCAGTACTTC. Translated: CASRFASGIPAGEQYF.

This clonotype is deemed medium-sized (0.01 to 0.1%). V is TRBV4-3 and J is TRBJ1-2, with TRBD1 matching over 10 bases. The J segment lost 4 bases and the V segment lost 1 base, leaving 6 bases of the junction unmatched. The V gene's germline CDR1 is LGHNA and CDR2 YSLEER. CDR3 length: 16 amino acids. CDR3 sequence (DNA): TGCGCCAGCAGCCAAGCTAGGACAGGGGGGAGCTATGGCTACACCTTC. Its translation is CASSQARTGGSYGYTF.

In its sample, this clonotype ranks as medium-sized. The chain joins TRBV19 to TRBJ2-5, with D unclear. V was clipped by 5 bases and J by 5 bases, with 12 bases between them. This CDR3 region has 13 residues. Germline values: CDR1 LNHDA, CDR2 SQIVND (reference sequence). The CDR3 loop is CASSPLVLETQYF. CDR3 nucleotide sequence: TGTGCCAGTAGTCCCTTAGTCCTGGAGACCCAGTACTTC.

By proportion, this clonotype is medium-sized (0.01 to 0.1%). CDR3 loop: CASSLDPFSEGGTDTQYF. The CDR3 DNA reads as TGTGCCAGCAGCTTAGACCCCTTTTCAGAGGGGGGCACAGATACGCAGTATTTT. The chain links TRBV7-8 to TRBJ2-3; D is possibly TRBD1 (6 bases). CDR1 is SGHVS, CDR2 FQNEAQ, per germline. Trimming left V 1 base short and J 1 base short, with 18 bases between. The CDR3 contains 18 residues.

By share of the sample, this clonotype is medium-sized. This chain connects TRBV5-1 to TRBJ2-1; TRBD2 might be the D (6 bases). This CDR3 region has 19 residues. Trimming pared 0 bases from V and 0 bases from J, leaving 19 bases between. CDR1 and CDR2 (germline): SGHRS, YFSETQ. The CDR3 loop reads CASSLGGGERTGSYNEQFF. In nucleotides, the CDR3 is TGCGCCAGCAGCTTGGGAGGAGGGGAAAGGACCGGCTCCTACAATGAGCAGTTCTTC.

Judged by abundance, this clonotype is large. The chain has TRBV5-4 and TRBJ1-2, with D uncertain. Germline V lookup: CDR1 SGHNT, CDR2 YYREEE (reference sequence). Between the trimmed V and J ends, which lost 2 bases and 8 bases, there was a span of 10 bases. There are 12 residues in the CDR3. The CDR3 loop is CASSLGREGYTF. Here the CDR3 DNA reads TGTGCCAGCAGCTTAGGGAGGGAAGGCTACACCTTC.

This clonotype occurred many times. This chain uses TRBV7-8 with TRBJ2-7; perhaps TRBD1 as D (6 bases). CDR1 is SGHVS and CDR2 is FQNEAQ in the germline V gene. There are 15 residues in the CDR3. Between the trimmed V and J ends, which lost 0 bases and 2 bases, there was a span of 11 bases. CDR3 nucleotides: TGTGCCAGCAGCTTAGCGCTGGACAGAACCTACGAGCAGTACTTC. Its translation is CASSLALDRTYEQYF.

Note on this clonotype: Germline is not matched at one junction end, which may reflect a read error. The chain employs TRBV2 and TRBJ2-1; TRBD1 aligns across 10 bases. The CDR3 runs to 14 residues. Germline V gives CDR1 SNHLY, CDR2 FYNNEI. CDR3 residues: CASLADRGSNGQFF. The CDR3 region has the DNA TGTGCCAGCCTGGCGGACAGGGGGAGCAATGGGCAGTTCTTC.

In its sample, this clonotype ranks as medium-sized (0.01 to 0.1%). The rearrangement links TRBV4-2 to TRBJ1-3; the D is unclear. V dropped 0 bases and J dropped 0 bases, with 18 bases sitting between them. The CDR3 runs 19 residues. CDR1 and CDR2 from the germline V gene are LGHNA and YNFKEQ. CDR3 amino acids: CASSQDPGGPRSSGNTIYF. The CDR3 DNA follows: TGTGCCAGCAGCCAAGATCCTGGCGGACCACGCAGCTCTGGAAACACCATATATTTT.

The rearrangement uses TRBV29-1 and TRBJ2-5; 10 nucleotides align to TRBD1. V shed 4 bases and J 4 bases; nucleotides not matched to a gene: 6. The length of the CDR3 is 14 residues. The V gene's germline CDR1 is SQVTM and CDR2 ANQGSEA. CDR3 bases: TGCAGCGTTGTGGGGACAGGGGCGGGAGAGACCCAGTACTTC. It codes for CSVVGTGAGETQYF.

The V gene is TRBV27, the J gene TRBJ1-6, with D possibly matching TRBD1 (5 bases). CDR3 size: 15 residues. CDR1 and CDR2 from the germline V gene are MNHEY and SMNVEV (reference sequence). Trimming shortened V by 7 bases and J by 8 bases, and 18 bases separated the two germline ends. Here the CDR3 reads CASTSPGRGYSPLHF. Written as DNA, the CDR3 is TGTGCCAGCACCTCTCCGGGAAGGGGATATTCACCCCTCCACTTT.

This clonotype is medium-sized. The CDR3 spells CASRAEPSTDTQYF. The CDR3 region has the DNA TGTGCCAGCAGGGCGGAGCCTAGCACAGATACGCAGTATTTT. This chain uses TRBV3-1 with TRBJ2-3; D is unclear. Germline lookup yields CDR1 LGHDT and CDR2 YNNKEL (reference sequence). V gave up 6 bases and J gave up 0 bases, with 10 bases separating them. This CDR3 is built from 14 residues.

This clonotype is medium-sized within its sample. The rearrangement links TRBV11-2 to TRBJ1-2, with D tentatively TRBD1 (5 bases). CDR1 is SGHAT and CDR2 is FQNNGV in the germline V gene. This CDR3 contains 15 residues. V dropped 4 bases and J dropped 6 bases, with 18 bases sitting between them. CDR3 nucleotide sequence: TGTGCCAGCAGCTCCACTTGGGGGGGGGTTGATGGCTACACCTTC. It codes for CASSSTWGGVDGYTF.

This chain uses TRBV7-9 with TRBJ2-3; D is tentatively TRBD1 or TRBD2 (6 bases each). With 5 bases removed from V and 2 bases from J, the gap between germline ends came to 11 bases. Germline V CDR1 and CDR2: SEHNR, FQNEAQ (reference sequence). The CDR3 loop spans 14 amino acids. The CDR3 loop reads CASSGGRYTDTQYF. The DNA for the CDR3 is TGTGCCAGCAGCGGGGGGCGGTACACAGATACGCAGTATTTT.

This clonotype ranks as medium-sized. The CDR3 bases are TGTGCCAGCAGTCCCGGGACTAGCGGGAGAGGGGCCTACGAGCAGTACTTC. Its protein is CASSPGTSGRGAYEQYF. The chain has TRBV12-3 or TRBV12-4 and TRBJ2-7; 14 positions agree with TRBD2. There are 17 residues in the CDR3. Unmatched junction bases numbered 8, after V lost 5 bases and J lost 2 bases.